These T cell receptor beta chains were read from a single sample in a study of T cell responses to AZD1222 COVID-19 vaccine. TCRdb's copy holds only in-frame clones and misses some; the assay was immunoSEQ multiplex PCR. The repertoire holds about 76,000 clones, with 65% to 80% as singletons. The material was peripheral blood, obtained 28 days after the second dose of the MenACWY control vaccine. Receptors originate from an adult who received the MenACWY meningococcal vaccine as a control. The CDR3 runs from the conserved cysteine through the conserved F or W. The D gene is left open where the match is weak. Some rows have no size entry. The others give once, few or many, or a class for an expanded clone.

clone_size: few; j_call: TRBJ1-2; d_call: NA; v_call: TRBV19; cdr3_nt: TGTGCCAGTAGTACCACCCGACAGGCTAACTATGGCTACACCTTC; cdr3_aa: CASSTTRQANYGYTF
clone_size: NA; j_call: TRBJ1-1; d_call: NA; v_call: TRBV3-1/TRBV3-2; cdr3_nt: TGTGCCAGCAGCCAAATAAGGGGGTTCGCTGAAGCTTTCTTT; cdr3_aa: CASSQIRGFAEAFF
clone_size: NA; j_call: TRBJ1-6; d_call: TRBD1; v_call: TRBV14; cdr3_nt: TGTGCCAGCAGCCAAGACATCCCGGGACAGGGGGTATCCCTCCACTTT; cdr3_aa: CASSQDIPGQGVSLHF
clone_size: NA; j_call: TRBJ1-6; d_call: NA; v_call: TRBV7-8; cdr3_nt: TGTGCCAGCAGCTTAGTTTGGGGTGGGAATTCACCCCTCCACTTT; cdr3_aa: CASSLVWGGNSPLHF
clone_size: NA; j_call: TRBJ2-3; d_call: NA; v_call: TRBV6-6; cdr3_nt: TGTGCCAGCAGTCCTCTGACGACAGATACGCAGTATTTT; cdr3_aa: CASSPLTTDTQYF
clone_size: few; j_call: TRBJ2-1; d_call: TRBD1; v_call: TRBV7-2; cdr3_nt: TGTGCCAGCAGGGCCCCGGGACAGAAGTACAATGAGCAGTTCTTC; cdr3_aa: CASRAPGQKYNEQFF
clone_size: NA; j_call: TRBJ2-1; d_call: NA; v_call: TRBV24-1; cdr3_nt: TGTGCCACCAGTCGCCAGGGGTACAATGAGCAGTTCTTC; cdr3_aa: CATSRQGYNEQFF
clone_size: NA; j_call: TRBJ1-4; d_call: NA; v_call: TRBV7-9; cdr3_nt: TGTGCCAGCAGCTTGGGGGCTTTGTCGGAAAAACTGTTTTTT; cdr3_aa: CASSLGALSEKLFF
clone_size: NA; j_call: TRBJ2-2; d_call: TRBD2; v_call: TRBV28; cdr3_nt: TGTGCCAGCAACGGACTAGCGGGAGTCAGGGACACCGGGGAGCTGTTTTTT; cdr3_aa: CASNGLAGVRDTGELFF
clone_size: NA; j_call: TRBJ2-7; d_call: NA; v_call: TRBV7-3; cdr3_nt: TGTGCCAGCAGCTTAACGGCCTCCTACGAGCAGTACTTC; cdr3_aa: CASSLTASYEQYF
clone_size: few; j_call: TRBJ1-3; d_call: NA; v_call: TRBV5-4; cdr3_nt: TGTGCCAGCAGCGGAGGACTGGGCTCTGGAAACACCATATATTTT; cdr3_aa: CASSGGLGSGNTIYF
clone_size: NA; j_call: TRBJ2-1; d_call: NA; v_call: TRBV7-9; cdr3_nt: TGTGCCAGCAGCTCCGCGGGTTTGAGCGCACGGGAGTTCTTC; cdr3_aa: CASSSAGLSAREFF
clone_size: few; j_call: TRBJ2-5; d_call: NA; v_call: TRBV28; cdr3_nt: TGTGCCAGCAGTTCGGTCGGAGGGTGGGAGACCCAGTACTTC; cdr3_aa: CASSSVGGWETQYF
clone_size: few; j_call: TRBJ1-3; d_call: NA; v_call: TRBV7-9; cdr3_nt: TGTGCCAGCAGCTTAGACAGCCCTCGGGACACCATATATTTT; cdr3_aa: CASSLDSPRDTIYF
clone_size: NA; j_call: TRBJ1-6; d_call: NA; v_call: TRBV27; cdr3_nt: TGTGCCAGCAGTTTCTCCGGGGTGAATTCACCCCTCCACTTT; cdr3_aa: CASSFSGVNSPLHF
clone_size: NA; j_call: TRBJ1-1; d_call: NA; v_call: TRBV6-5; cdr3_nt: TGTGCCAGCAGCTCGCAAGAAAGAAGGTACACTGAAGCTTTCTTT; cdr3_aa: CASSSQERRYTEAFF
clone_size: few; j_call: TRBJ1-1; d_call: NA; v_call: TRBV10-3; cdr3_nt: TGTGCCATCAGCAAAGGGGGCACTGAAGCTTTCTTT; cdr3_aa: CAISKGGTEAFF
clone_size: NA; j_call: TRBJ2-5; d_call: TRBD2; v_call: TRBV18; cdr3_nt: TGTGCCAGCTCACCATCGGTTGGTACTAGCGCGATCCAAGAGACCCAGTACTTC; cdr3_aa: CASSPSVGTSAIQETQYF